A selection of T cell receptor beta chains follows, all from one sample in a study of identical twins. Each CDR3 protein is one row after TCRdb ran MiXCR on the 5' RACE reads. The sample lists under 900,000 distinct CDR3 sequences, about 20% occurring once. The same specimen was also included in a second study, on T cells expressing NK-cell markers.

The sequenced sample consisted of PBMCs. These receptors were taken from a woman between 18 and 29 years old in good health. CDR3s include the opening cysteine and the closing phenylalanine or tryptophan. D genes are given only for firm matches. Part of the rows lack a size; the others show once, few, many or a class for expanded clones.

v_gene	abundance	j_gene	d_gene	CDR3aa	CDR3nt
TRBV24-1	.	TRBJ2-7	TRBD1	CATSPGQGFDYEQYF	TGTGCCACCAGTCCGGGACAGGGGTTCGACTACGAGCAGTACTTC
TRBV12-3/TRBV12-4	.	TRBJ1-2	.	CASSFGSMDGYGYTF	TGTGCCAGCAGTTTCGGCTCAATGGACGGCTATGGCTACACCTTC
TRBV29-1	.	TRBJ2-7	TRBD2	CSVLAGGPTEQYF	TGCAGCGTTCTAGCGGGGGGGCCCACCGAGCAGTACTTC
TRBV10-3	.	TRBJ1-1	.	CAITEDRRVTEAFF	TGTGCCATCACCGAAGACAGAAGGGTCACTGAAGCTTTCTTT
TRBV12-3/TRBV12-4	.	TRBJ2-7	TRBD1	CASSLQGAQVEQYF	TGTGCCAGCAGCCTACAGGGGGCGCAGGTGGAGCAGTACTTC
TRBV4-1	.	TRBJ2-1	TRBD2	CASSPRASGSYEQFF	TGCGCCAGCAGCCCGAGGGCTAGCGGGAGCTATGAGCAGTTCTTC
TRBV18	.	TRBJ1-5	.	CASSPILNSNQPQHF	TGTGCCAGCTCACCAATTTTGAATAGCAATCAGCCCCAGCATTTT
TRBV20-1	.	TRBJ2-1	TRBD2	CSALPSGRVNEQFF	TGCAGTGCCCTTCCTAGCGGGAGGGTCAATGAGCAGTTCTTC
TRBV27	.	TRBJ2-3	.	CASRDIGADTQYF	TGTGCCAGCAGAGACATAGGAGCAGATACGCAGTATTTT
TRBV27	many	TRBJ2-3	.	CASSLLNTDTQYF	TGTGCCAGCAGTTTGCTCAACACAGATACGCAGTATTTT